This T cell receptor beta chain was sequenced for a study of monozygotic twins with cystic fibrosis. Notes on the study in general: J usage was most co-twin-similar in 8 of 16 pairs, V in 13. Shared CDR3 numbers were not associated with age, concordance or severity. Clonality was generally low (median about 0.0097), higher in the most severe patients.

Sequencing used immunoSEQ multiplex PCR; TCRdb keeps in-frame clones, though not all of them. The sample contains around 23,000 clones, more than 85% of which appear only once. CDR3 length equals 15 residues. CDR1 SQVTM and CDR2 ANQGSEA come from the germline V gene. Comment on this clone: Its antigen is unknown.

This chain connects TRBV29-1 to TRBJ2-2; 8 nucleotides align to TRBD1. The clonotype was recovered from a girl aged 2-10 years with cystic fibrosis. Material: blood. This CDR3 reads CSYSTGGTNTGELFF. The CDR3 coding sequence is TGCAGTTACAGTACAGGGGGGACGAACACCGGGGAGCTGTTTTTT.